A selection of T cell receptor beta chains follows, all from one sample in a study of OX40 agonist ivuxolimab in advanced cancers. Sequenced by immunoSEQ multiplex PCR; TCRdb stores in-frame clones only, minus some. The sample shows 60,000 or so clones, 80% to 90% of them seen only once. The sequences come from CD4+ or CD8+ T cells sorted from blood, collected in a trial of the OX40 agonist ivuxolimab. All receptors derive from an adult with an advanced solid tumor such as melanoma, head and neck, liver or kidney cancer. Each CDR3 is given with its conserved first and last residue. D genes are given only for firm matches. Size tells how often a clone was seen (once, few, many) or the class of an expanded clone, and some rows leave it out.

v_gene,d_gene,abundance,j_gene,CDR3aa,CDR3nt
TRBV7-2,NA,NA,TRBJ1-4,CASSLEANEKLFF,TGTGCCAGCAGCTTAGAGGCTAATGAAAAACTGTTTTTT
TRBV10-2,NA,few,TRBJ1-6,CASSDVVGPAGSPLHF,TGCGCCAGCAGTGATGTAGTCGGCCCCGCCGGTTCACCCCTCCACTTT
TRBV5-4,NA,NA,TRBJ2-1,CASSLGPRQVSSYNEQFF,TGTGCCAGCAGCTTGGGGCCACGGCAGGTGAGCTCCTACAATGAGCAGTTCTTC
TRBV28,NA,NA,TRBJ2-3,CASSLMGSTDTQYF,TGTGCCAGCAGTTTAATGGGGAGCACAGATACGCAGTATTTT
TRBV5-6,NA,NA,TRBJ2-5,CASSLVSGRETQYF,TGTGCCAGCAGCTTGGTATCCGGGCGAGAGACCCAGTACTTC
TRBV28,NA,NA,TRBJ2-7,CASSPPRAWGYEQYF,TGTGCCAGCAGTCCCCCAAGGGCCTGGGGCTACGAGCAGTACTTC
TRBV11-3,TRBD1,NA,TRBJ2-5,CASSSTGGPETQYF,TGTGCCAGCAGCTCGACAGGGGGACCGGAGACCCAGTACTTC
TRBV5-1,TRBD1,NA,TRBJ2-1,CASSGTVSYNEQFF,TGCGCCAGCAGTGGGACAGTCTCGTACAATGAGCAGTTCTTC
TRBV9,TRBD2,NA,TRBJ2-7,CASSDSGSAGEQYF,TGTGCCAGCAGCGATAGCGGGAGTGCGGGCGAGCAGTACTTC
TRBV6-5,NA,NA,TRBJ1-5,CASSYTAANQPQHF,TGTGCCAGCAGTTACACGGCGGCAAATCAGCCCCAGCATTTT
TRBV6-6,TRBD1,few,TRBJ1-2,CASTQLPTGDGYTF,TGTGCCAGCACCCAACTCCCGACAGGGGATGGCTACACCTTC
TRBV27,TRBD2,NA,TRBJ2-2,CASSLRLAGFTGELFF,TGTGCCAGCAGTTTACGACTAGCGGGGTTTACCGGGGAGCTGTTTTTT
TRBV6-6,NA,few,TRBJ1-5,CASSYRTERQPQHF,TGTGCCAGCAGTTACCGAACCGAAAGACAGCCCCAGCATTTT
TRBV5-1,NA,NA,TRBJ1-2,CASSGGKVSYGYTF,TGCGCCAGCAGTGGGGGTAAAGTCTCTTATGGCTACACCTTC
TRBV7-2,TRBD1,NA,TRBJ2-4,CASSLTGGEGRGKNIQYF,TGTGCCAGCAGCTTGACAGGGGGAGAAGGGCGCGGCAAAAACATTCAGTACTTC
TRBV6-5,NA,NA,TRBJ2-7,CASGGSYTQYF,TGTGCCAGTGGGGGAAGTTACACGCAGTACTTC
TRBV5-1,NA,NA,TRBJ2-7,CASSFYRDEQYF,TGCGCCAGCAGCTTCTACAGGGACGAGCAGTACTTC
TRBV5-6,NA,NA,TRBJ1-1,CASSFIGPGQAFF,TGTGCCAGCAGCTTTATAGGGCCCGGGCAAGCTTTCTTT
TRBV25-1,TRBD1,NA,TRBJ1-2,CASSADPGQGDYGYTF,TGTGCCAGCAGTGCAGATCCGGGACAGGGGGACTATGGCTACACCTTC
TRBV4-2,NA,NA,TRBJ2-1,CASSQNPHDEQFF,TGTGCCAGCAGCCAAAACCCTCACGATGAGCAGTTCTTC
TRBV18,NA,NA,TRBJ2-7,CASSPGGGYEQYF,TGTGCCAGCTCACCTGGGGGTGGATACGAGCAGTACTTC
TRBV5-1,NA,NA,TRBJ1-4,CASCPGQLGEKLFF,TGCGCCAGCTGCCCGGGCCAACTGGGAGAAAAACTGTTTTTT
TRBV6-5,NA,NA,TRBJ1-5,CASSTNEDQPQHF,TGTGCCAGCAGTACTAACGAGGATCAGCCCCAGCATTTT
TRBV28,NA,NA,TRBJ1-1,CASSLRGNTEAFF,TGTGCCAGCAGTTTGAGGGGGAACACTGAAGCTTTCTTT
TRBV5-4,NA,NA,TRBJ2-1,CASTRAAGISYNEQFF,TGTGCCAGCACCCGGGCGGCGGGTATCTCCTACAATGAGCAGTTCTTC
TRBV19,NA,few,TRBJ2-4,CASSAVAKNIQYF,TGTGCCAGTAGTGCAGTAGCCAAAAACATTCAGTACTTC
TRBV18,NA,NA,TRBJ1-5,CASSPTVGGQPQHF,TGTGCCAGCTCACCAACGGTGGGGGGTCAGCCCCAGCATTTT
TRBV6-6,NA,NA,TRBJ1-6,CASSGDRSYNSPLHF,TGTGCCAGCAGTGGGGATCGATCCTATAATTCACCCCTCCACTTT
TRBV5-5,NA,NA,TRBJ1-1,CASSLPAAADTEAFF,TGTGCCAGCAGCTTGCCAGCAGCGGCGGACACTGAAGCTTTCTTT
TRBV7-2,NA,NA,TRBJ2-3,CASSLGGALTDTQYF,TGTGCCAGCAGCTTAGGCGGAGCCCTCACAGATACGCAGTATTTT
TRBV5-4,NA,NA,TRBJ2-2,CASSPDRGRTRGGELFF,TGTGCCAGCAGCCCGGATCGGGGGAGGACCCGTGGAGGGGAGCTGTTTTTT
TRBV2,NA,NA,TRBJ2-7,CASSGLLYGASEQYF,TGTGCCAGCAGTGGGCTCTTGTACGGGGCGAGTGAGCAGTACTTC
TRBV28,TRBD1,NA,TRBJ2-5,CASRNRDRDYQYF,TGTGCCAGCAGAAACCGGGACAGGGACTACCAGTACTTC
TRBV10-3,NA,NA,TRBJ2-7,CAISESAQVSSYEQYF,TGTGCCATCAGTGAGTCAGCACAGGTTAGCTCCTACGAGCAGTACTTC
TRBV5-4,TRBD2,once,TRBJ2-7,CASSPSSGSDYYEQYF,TGTGCCAGCAGTCCCTCTAGCGGGAGCGATTACTACGAGCAGTACTTC
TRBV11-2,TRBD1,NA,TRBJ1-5,CASSPLTGGVGNQPQHF,TGTGCCAGCAGCCCATTGACAGGGGGAGTTGGCAATCAGCCCCAGCATTTT
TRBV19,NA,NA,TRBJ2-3,CASSPRGQLPIDTQYF,TGTGCCAGTAGTCCACGGGGACAACTCCCGATAGATACGCAGTATTTT
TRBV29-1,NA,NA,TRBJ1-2,CSVEDSTWGNYGYTF,TGCAGCGTTGAAGATTCGACATGGGGCAACTATGGCTACACCTTC
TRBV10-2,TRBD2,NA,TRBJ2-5,CASSESGLLGDPETQYF,TGCGCCAGCAGTGAGTCGGGACTACTAGGGGATCCGGAGACCCAGTACTTC
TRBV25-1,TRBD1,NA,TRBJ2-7,CASSELQGQDEQYF,TGTGCCAGCAGTGAATTACAGGGGCAGGACGAGCAGTACTTC
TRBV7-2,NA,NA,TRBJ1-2,CASSLEASNYGYTF,TGTGCCAGCAGCTTAGAAGCCAGTAACTATGGCTACACCTTC
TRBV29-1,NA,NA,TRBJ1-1,CSVKTGTMNTEAFF,TGCAGCGTTAAAACCGGGACAATGAACACTGAAGCTTTCTTT
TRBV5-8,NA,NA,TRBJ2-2,CASSFLRVPTGELFF,TGTGCCAGCAGTTTTCTGCGGGTGCCGACCGGGGAGCTGTTTTTT
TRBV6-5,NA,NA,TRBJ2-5,CASSLPGTETQYF,TGTGCCAGCAGTTTGCCAGGGACAGAGACCCAGTACTTC
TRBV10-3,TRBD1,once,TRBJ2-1,CAISESRDRGNEQFF,TGTGCCATCAGTGAGTCCCGGGACAGGGGCAATGAGCAGTTCTTC
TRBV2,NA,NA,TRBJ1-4,CASRRDATNEKLFF,TGTGCCAGCAGGAGGGATGCAACTAATGAAAAACTGTTTTTT
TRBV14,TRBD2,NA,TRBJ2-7,CASSLTRTSGGSEQYF,TGTGCCAGCAGCCTCACGAGAACTAGCGGGGGTAGTGAGCAGTACTTC